A single sample is the source of the 8 T cell receptor beta chains below, sequenced in a study of beta chain features in type 1 diabetes. General study findings and limits: Among all four CD4+ subsets, Type 1 diabetes patients had TCRB CDR3s that were moderately but significantly shorter.

Their specific antigens are unknown. Of the isolated RNA, all was reverse transcribed, and so the sequenced material was expressed TCRB transcripts. The assay was immunoSEQ multiplex PCR, and TCRdb's table has in-frame clones only and misses some. The sample yields hundreds of thousands of clones, approximately 15% seen once. Input material: naive CD4+ T cells from blood. The receptors derive from a man aged 30 to 39 with type 1 diabetes.

The chain has TRBV5-4 and TRBJ1-1, with D possibly being TRBD1 (6 bases). There are 16 residues in the CDR3. Germline-derived CDR1 and CDR2 are SGHNT and YYREEE (reference sequence). V was trimmed by 2 bases and J by 6 bases, leaving 20 bases between them. CDR3 in amino acids: CASSLSPERQVAEAFF. DNA of the CDR3: TGTGCCAGCAGCTTATCACCCGAAAGACAGGTCGCTGAAGCTTTCTTT.

This clone was counted between two and nine times. This chain uses TRBV9 with TRBJ2-7, with 8 positions matching TRBD2. Germline V gene lookup returns CDR1 SGDLS and CDR2 YYNGEE. The CDR3 totals 15 residues. The ends lost 0 bases at V and 2 bases at J; junction bases unmatched: 4. CDR3 in amino acids: CASSVGGSGTYEQYF. Written as DNA, the CDR3 is TGTGCCAGCAGCGTAGGGGGTAGCGGGACCTACGAGCAGTACTTC.

The chain is built from TRBV11-2 and TRBJ2-1; maybe TRBD2 (6 bases). The germline CDR1 and CDR2 sequences are SGHAT and FQNNGV. The length of the CDR3 is 15 residues. With 3 bases removed from V and 4 bases from J, the gap between germline ends came to 13 bases. The CDR3 region is CASSLTTRGYNEQFF. The CDR3 coding sequence is TGTGCCAGCAGCTTGACAACCCGGGGGTACAATGAGCAGTTCTTC.

This clone was seen a few times. In nucleotides, the CDR3 is TGTGCCAGCAGCCCGGCAGGGGACAGGGCACAGCCCCAGCATTTT. This sequence encodes CASSPAGDRAQPQHF. V usage is TRBV5-5 and J usage is TRBJ1-5; 9 nucleotides agree with TRBD1. CDR1 and CDR2 from the germline V gene are SGHKS and YYEKEE (reference sequence). V gave up 4 bases and J gave up 7 bases; unmatched junction bases: 9. This CDR3 is 15 amino acids long.

The chain uses TRBV10-3 and TRBJ1-5, with D perhaps TRBD1 (6 bases). Germline assignment: CDR1 ENHRY and CDR2 SYGVKD. The CDR3 runs 14 residues. The V end was cut by 10 bases, the J end by 0 bases, with 13 bases between. The CDR3 here is CATEDSYSNQPQHF. The CDR3 DNA sequence: TGTGCCACAGAGGACAGCTATAGCAATCAGCCCCAGCATTTT.

The rearrangement uses TRBV5-1 and TRBJ1-1, with a possible D match to TRBD1 (5 bases). CDR1 SGHRS and CDR2 YFSETQ come from the germline V gene. The CDR3 covers 13 residues. The germline V and J ends were trimmed by 4 bases and 2 bases, with 9 bases remaining between them. This chain's CDR3 is CASSGGLNTEAFF. In DNA form, the CDR3 reads TGCGCCAGCAGCGGGGGACTCAACACTGAAGCTTTCTTT.

The chain links TRBV10-3 to TRBJ2-7; TRBD2 might be the D (5 bases). Per germline, CDR1 ENHRY and CDR2 SYGVKD. Trimming removed 4 bases at V and 2 bases at J, with 15 bases between. This CDR3 is 15 amino acids long. CDR3 loop: CAISGSQAGAYEQYF. CDR3 DNA: TGTGCCATCAGTGGATCCCAGGCGGGTGCCTACGAGCAGTACTTC.

This clone was counted a few times. The CDR3 DNA follows: TGTGCCAGCAGCGCGGGAGGAGTCGGGGTTATAGCTTTCTTT. Its translation: CASSAGGVGVIAFF. V usage is TRBV7-9 and J usage is TRBJ1-1; D call uncertain. This CDR3 comprises 14 residues. Germline loops: CDR1 SEHNR, CDR2 FQNEAQ (reference sequence). V lost 5 bases, J lost 10 bases, and 20 bases lay in between.